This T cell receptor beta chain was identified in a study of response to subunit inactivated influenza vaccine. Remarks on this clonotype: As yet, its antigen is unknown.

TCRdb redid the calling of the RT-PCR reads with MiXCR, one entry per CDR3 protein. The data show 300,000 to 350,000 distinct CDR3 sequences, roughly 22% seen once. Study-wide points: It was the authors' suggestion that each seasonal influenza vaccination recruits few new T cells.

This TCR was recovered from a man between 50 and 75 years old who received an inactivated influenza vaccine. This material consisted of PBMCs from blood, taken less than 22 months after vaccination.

The CDR3 bases are TGTGCCAGCAGTGGGACTAGGGCGGAGACCCAGTACTTC. It translates to CASSGTRAETQYF. The rearrangement uses TRBV6-1 and TRBJ2-5, with 7 positions matching TRBD2. V was clipped by 4 bases and J by 5 bases; unmatched bases: 4. The CDR3 length is 13 residues. From germline, CDR1 is MNHNS and CDR2 SASEGT.